A selection of T cell receptor beta chains follows, all from one sample in a study of synovial regulatory T cells in juvenile arthritis. The assay was immunoSEQ multiplex PCR, and TCRdb's table has in-frame clones only and misses some. The data show some 6,000 clones, and the top ten clones hold 0.61%. Sequences were obtained from Treg cells from blood. Every receptor here comes from a donor younger than 30 with juvenile idiopathic arthritis. Both conserved end residues are part of each CDR3. The order of the fields is J gene, V gene, CDR3 protein.

TRBJ2-3 | TRBV7-2 | CASSLGLAGVKDTQYF
TRBJ2-2 | TRBV28 | CASRGSGSITGELFF
TRBJ2-1 | TRBV4-1 | CASSPRPYREGPYNEQFF
TRBJ2-1 | TRBV9 | CASSVGINEQFF
TRBJ2-1 | TRBV15 | CATSSPFNEQFF
TRBJ1-2 | TRBV28 | CASSYRENYGYTF
TRBJ2-7 | TRBV5-1 | CASSLDLLASYEQYF
TRBJ1-6 | TRBV10-3 | CAISEPGILNSPLHF
TRBJ1-1 | TRBV6-1 | CASIQQGGSTEAFF
TRBJ2-5 | TRBV4-1 | CASSQDKGLTQYF
TRBJ2-2 | TRBV5-1 | CASSVRQRELFF
TRBJ1-1 | TRBV11-2 | CASSSQGGGAEAFF
TRBJ2-3 | TRBV5-1 | CASRSTSGSTDTQYF
TRBJ1-4 | TRBV4-3 | CASSQDGGAGGINEKLFF
TRBJ1-4 | TRBV30 | CAWSVWGQRATNEKLFF
TRBJ1-1 | TRBV4-1 | CASSQDGGATEAFF
TRBJ2-3 | TRBV14 | CASSLYASLTPDTQYF
TRBJ2-1 | TRBV2 | CASSPLAGGPNEQFF
TRBJ2-3 | TRBV6-1 | CASSGRFTDTQYF
TRBJ2-1 | TRBV7-2 | CASSYLAGVSEQFF
TRBJ1-4 | TRBV19 | CASSATGAYNEKLFF
TRBJ2-5 | TRBV5-8 | CASSLIKSQETQYF
TRBJ1-2 | TRBV28 | CASIPGRDRVFGYTF
TRBJ1-2 | TRBV29-1 | CSVASTGDNYGYTF
TRBJ2-1 | TRBV7-9 | CASSPKMGTGYNEQFF
TRBJ1-2 | TRBV7-2 | CASSPGPNYGYTF
TRBJ2-7 | TRBV5-1 | CASSWRWDRNYEQYF
TRBJ2-1 | TRBV25-1 | CASRGTGAYNEQFF
TRBJ2-3 | TRBV2 | CASIRGLASTDTQYF
TRBJ1-2 | TRBV28 | CASRRPGQIHYGYTF
TRBJ1-2 | TRBV27 | CASSPNWTGGIRYYGYTF